The next 6 T cell receptor beta chains were all read from a single sample in a study of spatial heterogeneity in lung cancer. One entry per CDR3 protein, called by TCRdb with MiXCR from the 5' RACE reads. The sample has roughly 75,000 distinct CDR3 sequences; more than 10% are singletons. Time point: sample taken at primary tumor resection. Without sorting, whole RNA was sequenced from tumor, nontumor lung or frozen PBMC. Material: PBMCs, obtained at surgery. All receptors derive from a male donor with early-stage non-small cell lung cancer.

The gene calls are TRBV27 and TRBJ2-7; 8 nucleotides match TRBD2. CDR1 and CDR2 from the germline V gene are MNHEY and SMNVEV (reference sequence). The V segment lost 3 bases and the J segment 4 bases; nucleotides outside the gene matches: 2. CDR3 length equals 13 residues. CDR3 amino acids: CASSFAGGYEQYF. The CDR3 coding sequence is TGTGCCAGCAGTTTCGCGGGGGGTTACGAGCAGTACTTC.

The chain carries TRBV9 and TRBJ2-5, with TRBD2 identical over 7 bases. This CDR3 has 15 amino acids. Looked up from germline, CDR1 is SGDLS and CDR2 is YYNGEE. J was trimmed by 4 bases and V by 4 bases; bases with no gene match: 10. The CDR3 loop reads CASSTSGIQGETQYF. CDR3 nucleotides: TGTGCCAGCAGCACAAGCGGGATTCAAGGAGAGACCCAGTACTTC.

The genes are TRBV5-1 and TRBJ1-2, with D tentatively TRBD1 (6 bases). V was trimmed by 3 bases and J by 4 bases, leaving 19 bases between them. The V gene's germline CDR1 is SGHRS and CDR2 YFSETQ. The CDR3 runs 16 residues. The CDR3 coding sequence is TGCGCCAGCAGCTGGGGGCCCCAGGGTGGCTCCTATGGCTACACCTTC. This gives the protein CASSWGPQGGSYGYTF.

In its sample, this clonotype was seen a few times. The chain recombines TRBV29-1 with TRBJ2-7; weak D call: TRBD2 (6 bases). The CDR3 contains 12 residues. Germline V gene sequence: CDR1 SQVTM, CDR2 ANQGSEA. With 5 bases removed from V and 6 bases from J, the gap between germline ends came to 14 bases. The CDR3 sequence is CSVSWGVPEQYF. The CDR3 DNA is TGCAGCGTTTCCTGGGGGGTCCCCGAGCAGTACTTC.

This sequence joins TRBV10-3 and TRBJ2-1, with 11 nucleotides matching TRBD2. Germline values: CDR1 ENHRY, CDR2 SYGVKD. Germline trimming cut 5 bases from V and 2 bases from J; bases unmatched to any gene: 2. This CDR3 comprises 15 residues. This chain's CDR3 is CAISSGLAAYNEQFF. CDR3 nucleotides: TGTGCCATCAGTTCGGGACTAGCGGCCTACAATGAGCAGTTCTTC.

This clonotype occurred a few times. The gene calls are TRBV10-3 and TRBJ2-7; TRBD1 matches 8 bases. The junction had 7 bases not matched to a gene; V was cut back by 11 bases and J by 4 bases. The CDR3 length is 12 residues. Germline assignment: CDR1 ENHRY and CDR2 SYGVKD. CDR3 amino acids: CAARDRPYEQYF. The CDR3 DNA sequence: TGTGCCGCCCGGGACAGGCCTTACGAGCAGTACTTC.